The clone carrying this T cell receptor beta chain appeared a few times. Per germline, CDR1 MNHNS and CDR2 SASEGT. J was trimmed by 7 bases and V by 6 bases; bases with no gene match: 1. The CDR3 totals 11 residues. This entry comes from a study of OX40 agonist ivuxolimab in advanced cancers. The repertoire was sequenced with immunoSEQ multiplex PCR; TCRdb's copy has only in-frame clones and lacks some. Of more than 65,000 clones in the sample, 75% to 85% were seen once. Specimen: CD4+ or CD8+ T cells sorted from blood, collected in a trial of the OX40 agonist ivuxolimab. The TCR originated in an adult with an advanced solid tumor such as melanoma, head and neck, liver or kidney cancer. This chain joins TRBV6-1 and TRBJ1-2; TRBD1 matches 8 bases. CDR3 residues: CASRDRGGYTF. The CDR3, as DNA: TGTGCCAGCAGAGACAGGGGTGGCTACACCTTC.